This T cell receptor (beta chain) derives from a study of T cell responses to AZD1222 COVID-19 vaccine. Using immunoSEQ multiplex PCR, the repertoire was profiled, and TCRdb retains in-frame clones only, with some absent. In the table there are about 210,000 clones, roughly 94% of which are singletons. General study results and limits: There were repertoire samples only from the period after the peak T cell response. As reported, nearly half of all spike-specific TCRs target variant regions that are unmutated.

This clone occurred once. Antigen specificity is unknown. The source material was peripheral blood, sampled 28 days after the second dose of the MenACWY control vaccine. This sequence originates from an adult who received the MenACWY meningococcal vaccine as a control.

As DNA, the CDR3 is TGTGCCAGCAGTTTGGGGGTGGGCTATGGCTACACCTTC. It yields the protein CASSLGVGYGYTF. J is TRBJ1-2 and V is TRBV28, with D maybe TRBD1 (5 bases). Germline lookup yields CDR1 MDHEN and CDR2 SYDVKM. Between the trimmed V and J ends, which lost 3 bases and 4 bases, there was a span of 9 bases. The CDR3 covers 13 residues.